This is a list of T cell receptor beta chains from one sample in a study of cytomegalovirus exposure and HLA in healthy donors. Clones were read by immunoSEQ multiplex PCR, and TCRdb kept only the in-frame ones, dropping some. The sample shows a few hundred thousand clones, 70% to 90% of them seen only once. The source material was PBMCs. The source of these receptors is a woman aged 55 to 70 in good health and CMV-seropositive. Both conserved end residues are part of each CDR3. The D gene is left open where the match is weak. Clone size is stated in some rows and not others, as once, few, many or a class when expanded.

clone size	V gene	D gene	J gene	CDR3 protein	CDR3 DNA
NA	TRBV12-5	TRBD1	TRBJ2-5	CANRGSRREKETQYF	TGTGCCAACAGGGGGAGCCGACGAGAAAAAGAGACCCAGTACTTC
NA	TRBV5-4	TRBD1	TRBJ1-1	CASSFTGGTPEAFF	TGTGCCAGCAGTTTTACAGGGGGAACCCCTGAAGCTTTCTTT
NA	TRBV7-9	NA	TRBJ2-6	CASSFQGSTSGANVLTF	TGTGCCAGCAGCTTCCAGGGTTCCACCTCTGGGGCCAACGTCCTGACTTTC
few	TRBV6-1	TRBD1	TRBJ1-1	CASRTQGAFAEAFF	TGTGCCAGCAGGACACAGGGGGCGTTCGCTGAAGCTTTCTTT
few	TRBV5-8	TRBD1	TRBJ1-1	CASSPGQGKGAFF	TGTGCCAGCAGCCCGGGACAGGGCAAGGGAGCTTTCTTT
NA	TRBV27	TRBD1	TRBJ1-2	CASSYGTGAGGYTF	TGTGCCAGCAGTTATGGGACAGGGGCAGGTGGCTACACCTTC
NA	TRBV5-1	TRBD1	TRBJ1-4	CASSSTGENEKLFF	TGCGCCAGCAGCTCAACAGGGGAGAATGAAAAACTGTTTTTT
once	TRBV30	NA	TRBJ1-5	CAWSLGESNQPQHF	TGTGCCTGGAGTCTAGGGGAAAGCAATCAGCCCCAGCATTTT
NA	TRBV30	TRBD2	TRBJ2-1	CAWSVRRLARTYNEQFF	TGTGCCTGGAGTGTTCGTAGACTAGCGAGGACCTACAATGAGCAGTTCTTC
NA	TRBV6-1	NA	TRBJ2-2	CASSEGTATGELFF	TGTGCCAGCAGTGAAGGGACAGCGACCGGGGAGCTGTTTTTT
few	TRBV15	NA	TRBJ1-4	CATSRARGYGEKLFF	TGTGCCACCAGCAGAGCAAGGGGTTATGGTGAAAAACTGTTTTTT
NA	TRBV27	TRBD1	TRBJ1-1	CASSRRGQGLGTEAFF	TGTGCCAGCAGCCGTAGGGGACAGGGGTTGGGGACTGAAGCTTTCTTT
once	TRBV7-9	NA	TRBJ1-4	CASSLRRGPSGKLFF	TGTGCCAGCAGCTTACGGCGAGGGCCCTCGGGAAAACTGTTTTTT
NA	TRBV6-5	NA	TRBJ1-3	CASSYSSGLGNTIYF	TGTGCCAGCAGTTACTCGAGTGGTTTAGGAAACACCATATATTTT
NA	TRBV9	NA	TRBJ2-5	CASSVGPQGDQETQYF	TGTGCCAGCAGCGTAGGTCCCCAAGGGGATCAAGAGACCCAGTACTTC
NA	TRBV12-5	NA	TRBJ1-5	CASDSDGGDHRPFNQPQHF	TGTGCTAGTGATTCCGACGGAGGAGACCACAGACCCTTCAATCAGCCCCAGCATTTT
NA	TRBV5-4	NA	TRBJ1-2	CASSLGPTGRNGYTF	TGTGCCAGCAGCTTGGGCCCCACAGGGAGAAATGGCTACACCTTC
NA	TRBV27	NA	TRBJ1-6	CASSLRQGMNSPLHF	TGTGCCAGCAGTTTACGTCAGGGAATGAATTCACCCCTCCACTTT
once	TRBV7-3	NA	TRBJ2-7	CASALSGSYEQYF	TGTGCCAGCGCCCTTAGCGGATCATACGAGCAGTACTTC
NA	TRBV9	TRBD1	TRBJ1-1	CASSVVGTGASTEAFF	TGTGCCAGCAGCGTAGTCGGGACAGGGGCGTCGACTGAAGCTTTCTTT
NA	TRBV6-8	NA	TRBJ1-5	CASSYSDSYSNQPQHF	TGTGCCAGCAGTTACTCCGACAGTTATAGCAATCAGCCCCAGCATTTT
NA	TRBV28	NA	TRBJ2-3	CASSLRWDTQYF	TGTGCCAGCAGTTTGAGGTGGGATACGCAGTATTTT
NA	TRBV28	NA	TRBJ1-2	CASSDRQETYGYTF	TGTGCCAGCAGTGACCGACAGGAAACTTATGGCTACACCTTC
NA	TRBV10-3	TRBD2	TRBJ2-1	CAISELLAGGKEQFF	TGTGCCATCAGTGAATTACTAGCGGGAGGTAAGGAGCAGTTCTTC
NA	TRBV7-9	NA	TRBJ2-1	CASSYKGLAAYNEQFF	TGTGCCAGCAGCTATAAGGGGTTAGCGGCCTACAATGAGCAGTTCTTC
NA	TRBV19	TRBD1	TRBJ1-1	CASSVQGTEAFF	TGTGCCAGTAGTGTACAGGGGACTGAAGCTTTCTTT
once	TRBV7-3	NA	TRBJ2-5	CASSLYGGQETQYF	TGTGCCAGCAGCTTATATGGAGGGCAAGAGACCCAGTACTTC
NA	TRBV7-2	TRBD2	TRBJ2-7	CASIPGLGWISSEQYF	TGTGCCAGCATCCCGGGACTAGGGTGGATTAGCAGCGAGCAGTACTTC
once	TRBV30	NA	TRBJ2-2	CAWSGPGLHTGELFF	TGTGCCTGGAGTGGTCCGGGACTTCACACCGGGGAGCTGTTTTTT
NA	TRBV4-1	TRBD2	TRBJ2-3	CASSQPTSGRAKDTQYF	TGCGCCAGCAGCCAACCGACTAGCGGGAGGGCCAAAGATACGCAGTATTTT
NA	TRBV4-1	NA	TRBJ2-7	CASSQDQNSSYEQYF	TGCGCCAGCAGCCAAGATCAAAACAGCTCCTACGAGCAGTACTTC
NA	TRBV29-1	TRBD1	TRBJ1-2	CSAVQGAGGYTF	TGCAGCGCTGTACAGGGGGCTGGTGGCTACACCTTC
NA	TRBV28	NA	TRBJ2-1	CASRTAGRYNEQFF	TGTGCCAGCAGAACCGCGGGCCGATACAATGAGCAGTTCTTC
NA	TRBV5-1	NA	TRBJ1-1	CASSLGEPNTEAFF	TGCGCCAGCAGCTTGGGCGAACCGAACACTGAAGCTTTCTTT
NA	TRBV9	NA	TRBJ2-3	CASSVGPLKGSGDTQYF	TGTGCCAGCAGCGTAGGGCCCCTAAAAGGGAGTGGAGATACGCAGTATTTT
few	TRBV6-4	TRBD1	TRBJ2-2	CASTRDRGHTGELFF	TGTGCCAGCACCAGGGACAGGGGGCACACCGGGGAGCTGTTTTTT
NA	TRBV9	TRBD2	TRBJ2-3	CASSVGEGDTQYF	TGTGCCAGCAGCGTGGGGGAGGGGGATACGCAGTATTTT
NA	TRBV4-1	NA	TRBJ1-4	CASSQRTTVLNEKLFF	TGCGCCAGCAGCCAAAGAACCACGGTTCTTAATGAAAAACTGTTTTTT
NA	TRBV5-1	TRBD1	TRBJ1-4	CASSLGTGADNEKLFF	TGCGCCAGCAGCTTGGGGACAGGGGCCGATAATGAAAAACTGTTTTTT
NA	TRBV30	TRBD2	TRBJ2-1	CAWSAQTSGAYNEQFF	TGTGCCTGGAGTGCTCAAACTAGCGGAGCCTACAATGAGCAGTTCTTC
NA	TRBV10-1	NA	TRBJ2-1	CASSERRGQGNEQFF	TGCGCCAGCAGTGAGCGGCGGGGTCAGGGCAATGAGCAGTTCTTC
NA	TRBV10-2	TRBD1	TRBJ1-2	CASTRTGGYGYTF	TGCGCCAGCACTCGGACAGGGGGCTATGGCTACACCTTC
NA	TRBV2	TRBD1	TRBJ2-5	CASSERRSQGVTQYF	TGTGCCAGCAGTGAAAGGCGGAGTCAGGGGGTAACCCAGTACTTC
NA	TRBV6-6	TRBD1	TRBJ2-2	CAGAGDRNTGELFF	TGTGCCGGGGCCGGGGACAGGAACACCGGGGAGCTGTTTTTT
NA	TRBV6-1	NA	TRBJ2-5	CASGFSRYQETQYF	TGTGCCAGCGGCTTTTCGCGGTACCAAGAGACCCAGTACTTC